One and the same sample provided the 4 T cell receptor beta chains below, sequenced in a study of cytomegalovirus exposure and HLA in healthy donors. PCR employed 60 Vbeta and 13 Jbeta primers. Sequencing was performed with immunoSEQ multiplex PCR; in TCRdb, only in-frame clones are kept and a portion is missing. The sample includes fewer than 100,000 clones, less than 70% of them seen just once. Input material: PBMCs. These receptors all come from a female donor in good health and CMV-seronegative.

This clone was seen only once. The chain combines TRBV6-5 with TRBJ2-1; 9 positions agree with TRBD2. V lost 8 bases to trimming and J lost 6 bases; unmatched junction nucleotides: 5. Germline loops: CDR1 MNHEY, CDR2 SVGAGI. The CDR3 has 13 residues. Here the CDR3 DNA reads TGTGCCAGCTGTGAGCGGGAGGCCAATGAGCAGTTCTTC. It specifies CASCEREANEQFF.

This clone has a handful of counts. The V call is TRBV20-1, the J call TRBJ2-7; D is uncertain. V lost 8 bases, J lost 4 bases, and 12 bases lay in between. The germline V gene encodes CDR1 DFQATT and CDR2 SNEGSKA (reference sequence). The CDR3 has 11 residues. CDR3 sequence: CSPQLEYEQYF. The DNA of the CDR3 is TGCAGTCCCCAACTGGAGTACGAGCAGTACTTC.

The chain carries TRBV7-9 and TRBJ1-1; a weak D match, TRBD1 (5 bases). V lost 5 bases and J 2 bases, leaving 12 bases between the germline ends. The CDR3 loop spans 14 amino acids. CDR1 is SEHNR and CDR2 is FQNEAQ in the germline V gene (reference sequence). The CDR3 sequence is CASSTMGGNTEAFF. For the CDR3, the DNA is TGTGCCAGCAGCACCATGGGGGGAAACACTGAAGCTTTCTTT.

This clone was seen only once. V gene TRBV4-1 combines with J gene TRBJ2-2; tentative D call: TRBD1 (6 bases). The V and J ends lost 4 bases and 1 base respectively, with 10 bases between them. From germline, CDR1 is MGHRA and CDR2 YSYEKL. The CDR3 extends over 15 amino acids. CDR3 coding DNA: TGCGCCAGCAGCCCAACAGGGTTGAACACCGGGGAGCTGTTTTTT. This translates into CASSPTGLNTGELFF.